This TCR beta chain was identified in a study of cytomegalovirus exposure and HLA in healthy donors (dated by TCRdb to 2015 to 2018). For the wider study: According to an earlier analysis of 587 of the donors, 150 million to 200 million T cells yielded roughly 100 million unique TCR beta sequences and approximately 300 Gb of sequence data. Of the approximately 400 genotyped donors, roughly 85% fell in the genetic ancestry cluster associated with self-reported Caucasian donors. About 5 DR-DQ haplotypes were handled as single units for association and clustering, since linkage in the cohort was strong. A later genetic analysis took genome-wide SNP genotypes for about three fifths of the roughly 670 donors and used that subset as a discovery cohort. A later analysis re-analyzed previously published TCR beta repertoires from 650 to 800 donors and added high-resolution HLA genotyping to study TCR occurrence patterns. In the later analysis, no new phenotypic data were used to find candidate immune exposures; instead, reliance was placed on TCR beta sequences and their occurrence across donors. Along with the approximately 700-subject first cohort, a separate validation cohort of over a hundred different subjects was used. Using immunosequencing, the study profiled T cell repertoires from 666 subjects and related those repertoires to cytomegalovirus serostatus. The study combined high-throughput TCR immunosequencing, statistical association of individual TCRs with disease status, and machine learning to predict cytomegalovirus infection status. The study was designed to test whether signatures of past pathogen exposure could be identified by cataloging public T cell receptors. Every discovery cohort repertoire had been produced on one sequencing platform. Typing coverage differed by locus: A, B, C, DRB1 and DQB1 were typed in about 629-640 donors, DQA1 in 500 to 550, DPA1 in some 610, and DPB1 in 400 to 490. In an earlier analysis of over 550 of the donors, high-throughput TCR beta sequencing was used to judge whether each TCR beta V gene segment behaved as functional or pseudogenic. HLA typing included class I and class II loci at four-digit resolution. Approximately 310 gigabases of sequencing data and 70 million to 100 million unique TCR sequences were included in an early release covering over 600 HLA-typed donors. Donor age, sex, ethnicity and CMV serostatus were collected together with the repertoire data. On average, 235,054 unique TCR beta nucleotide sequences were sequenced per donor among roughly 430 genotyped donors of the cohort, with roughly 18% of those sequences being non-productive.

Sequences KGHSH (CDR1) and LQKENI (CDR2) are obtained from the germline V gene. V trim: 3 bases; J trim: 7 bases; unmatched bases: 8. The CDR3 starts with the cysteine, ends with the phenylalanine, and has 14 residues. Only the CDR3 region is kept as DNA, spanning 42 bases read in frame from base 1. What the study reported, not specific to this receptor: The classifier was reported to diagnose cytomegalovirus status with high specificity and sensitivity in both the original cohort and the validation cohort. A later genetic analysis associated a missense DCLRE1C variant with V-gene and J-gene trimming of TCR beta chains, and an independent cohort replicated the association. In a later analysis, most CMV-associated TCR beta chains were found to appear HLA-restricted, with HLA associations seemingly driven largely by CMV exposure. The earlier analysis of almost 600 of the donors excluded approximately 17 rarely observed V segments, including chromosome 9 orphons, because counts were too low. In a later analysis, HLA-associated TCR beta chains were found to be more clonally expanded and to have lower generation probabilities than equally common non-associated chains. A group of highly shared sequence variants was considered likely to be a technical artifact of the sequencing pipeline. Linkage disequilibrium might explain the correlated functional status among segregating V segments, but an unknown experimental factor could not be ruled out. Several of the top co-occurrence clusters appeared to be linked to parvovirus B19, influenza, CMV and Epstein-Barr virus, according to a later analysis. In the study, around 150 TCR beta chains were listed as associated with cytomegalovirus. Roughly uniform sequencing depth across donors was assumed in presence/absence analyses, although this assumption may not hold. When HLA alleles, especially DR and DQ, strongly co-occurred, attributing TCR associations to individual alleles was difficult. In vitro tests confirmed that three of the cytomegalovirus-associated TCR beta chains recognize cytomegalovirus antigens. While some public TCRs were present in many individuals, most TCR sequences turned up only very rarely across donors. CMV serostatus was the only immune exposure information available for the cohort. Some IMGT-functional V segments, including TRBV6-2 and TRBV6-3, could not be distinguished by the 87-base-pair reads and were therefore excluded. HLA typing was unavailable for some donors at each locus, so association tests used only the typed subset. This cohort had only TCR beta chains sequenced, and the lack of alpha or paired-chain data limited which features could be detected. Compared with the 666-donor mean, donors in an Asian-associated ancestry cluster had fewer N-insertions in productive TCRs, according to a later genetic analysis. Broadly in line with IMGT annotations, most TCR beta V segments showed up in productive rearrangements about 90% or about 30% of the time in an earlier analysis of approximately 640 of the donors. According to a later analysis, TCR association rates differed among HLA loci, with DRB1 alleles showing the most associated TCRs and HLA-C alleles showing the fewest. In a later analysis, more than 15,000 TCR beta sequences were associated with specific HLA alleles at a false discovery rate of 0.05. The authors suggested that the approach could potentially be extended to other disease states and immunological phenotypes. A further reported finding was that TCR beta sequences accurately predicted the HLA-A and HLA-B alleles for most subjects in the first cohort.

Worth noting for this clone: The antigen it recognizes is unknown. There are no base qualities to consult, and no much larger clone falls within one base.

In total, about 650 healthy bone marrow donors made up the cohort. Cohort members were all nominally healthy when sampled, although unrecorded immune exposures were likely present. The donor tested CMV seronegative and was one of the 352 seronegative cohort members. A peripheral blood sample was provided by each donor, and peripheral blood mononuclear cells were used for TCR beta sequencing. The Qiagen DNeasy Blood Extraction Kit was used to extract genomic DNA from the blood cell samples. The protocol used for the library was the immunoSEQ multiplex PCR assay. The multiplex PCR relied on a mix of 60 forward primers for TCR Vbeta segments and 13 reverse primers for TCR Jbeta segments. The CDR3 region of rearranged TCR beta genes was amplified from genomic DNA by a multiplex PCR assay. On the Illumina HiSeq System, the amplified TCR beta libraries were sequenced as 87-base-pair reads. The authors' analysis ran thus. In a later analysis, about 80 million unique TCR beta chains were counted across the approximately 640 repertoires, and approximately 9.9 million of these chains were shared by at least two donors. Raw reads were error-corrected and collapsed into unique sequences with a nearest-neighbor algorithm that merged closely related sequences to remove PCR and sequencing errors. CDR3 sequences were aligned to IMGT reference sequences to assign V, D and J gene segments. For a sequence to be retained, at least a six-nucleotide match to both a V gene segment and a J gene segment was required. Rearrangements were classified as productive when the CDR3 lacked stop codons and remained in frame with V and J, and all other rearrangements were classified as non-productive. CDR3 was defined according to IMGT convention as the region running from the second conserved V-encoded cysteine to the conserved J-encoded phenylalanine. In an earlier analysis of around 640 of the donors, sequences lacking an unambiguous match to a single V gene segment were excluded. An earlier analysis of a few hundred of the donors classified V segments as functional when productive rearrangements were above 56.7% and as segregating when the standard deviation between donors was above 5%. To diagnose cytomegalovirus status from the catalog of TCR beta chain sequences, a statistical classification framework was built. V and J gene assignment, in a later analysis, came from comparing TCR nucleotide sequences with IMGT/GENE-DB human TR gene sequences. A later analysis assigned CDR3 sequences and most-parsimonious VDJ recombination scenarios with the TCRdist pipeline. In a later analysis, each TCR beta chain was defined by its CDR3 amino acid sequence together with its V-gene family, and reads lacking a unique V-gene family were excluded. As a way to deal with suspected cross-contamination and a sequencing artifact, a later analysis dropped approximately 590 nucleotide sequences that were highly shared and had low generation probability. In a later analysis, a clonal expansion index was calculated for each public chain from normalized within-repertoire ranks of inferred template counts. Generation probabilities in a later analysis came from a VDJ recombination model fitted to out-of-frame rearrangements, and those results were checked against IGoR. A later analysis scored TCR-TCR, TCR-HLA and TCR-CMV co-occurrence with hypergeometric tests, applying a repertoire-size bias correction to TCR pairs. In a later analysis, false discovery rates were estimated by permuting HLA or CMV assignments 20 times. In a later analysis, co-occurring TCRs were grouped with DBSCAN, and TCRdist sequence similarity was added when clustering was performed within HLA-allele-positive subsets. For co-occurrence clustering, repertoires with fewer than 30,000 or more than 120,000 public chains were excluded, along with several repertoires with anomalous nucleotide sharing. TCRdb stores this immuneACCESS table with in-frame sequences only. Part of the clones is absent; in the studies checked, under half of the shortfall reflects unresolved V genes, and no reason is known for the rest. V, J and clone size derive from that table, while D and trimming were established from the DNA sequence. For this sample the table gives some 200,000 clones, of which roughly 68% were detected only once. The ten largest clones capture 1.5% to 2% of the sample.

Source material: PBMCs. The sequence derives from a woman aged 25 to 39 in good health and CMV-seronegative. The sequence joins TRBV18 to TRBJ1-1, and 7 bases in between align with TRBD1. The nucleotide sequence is TGTGCCAGCTCACCGAGTGGGGACAGAGATGAAGCTTTCTTT. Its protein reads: CASSPSGDRDEAFF.